What follows is one T cell receptor (beta chain) and its context. What it binds is unknown. Alongside a J-beta primer mix, a sample-barcoded 5' primer served in a second PCR lasting about 7 to 11 cycles. Unique molecular identifiers of 12 random nucleotides labeled each cDNA. TCRdb called the 5' RACE reads again in MiXCR, with one record for every CDR3 protein. Found here are approximately 780,000 distinct CDR3 sequences, about 26% of them singletons; the top ten hold around 3%. The sample belongs to a study of blood T cells in healthy people across ages. This CDR3 contains 13 residues. Germline V gene data show CDR1 as LGHNA and CDR2 as YNFKEQ. Overall study results and limits: For the donors, CMV status was unknown and possibly confounded expanded clonotype changes.

In addition, the sample was reused for a study of T cells of mothers and their children. That investigation notes: Each mother gave over 8 million TCR beta CDR3 reads; each child, around 3 million.

The sequence came from a boy aged 5 to 17 in good health. Material for sequencing was blood. The chain recombines TRBV4-2 with TRBJ2-5; no firm D call. The J call may be faulty, since TRBJ2-7 better matches the DNA end. The CDR3 region is CASSQEHHYEQYF. The CDR3 coding sequence is TGTGCCAGCAGCCAAGAACATCATTACGAGCAGTACTTC.